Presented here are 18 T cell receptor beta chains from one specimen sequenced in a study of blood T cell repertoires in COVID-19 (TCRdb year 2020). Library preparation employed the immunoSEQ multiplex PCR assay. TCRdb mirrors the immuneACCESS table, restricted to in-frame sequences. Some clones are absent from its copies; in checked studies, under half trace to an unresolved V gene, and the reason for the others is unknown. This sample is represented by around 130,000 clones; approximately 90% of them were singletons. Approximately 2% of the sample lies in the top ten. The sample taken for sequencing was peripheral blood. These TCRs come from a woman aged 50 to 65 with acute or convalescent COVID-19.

CDR3: CASSSALERHGGNQPQHF. The CDR3 DNA reads as TGTGCCAGCAGCTCCGCCTTAGAACGACACGGCGGCAATCAGCCCCAGCATTTT. The rearrangement joins TRBV7-8 to TRBJ1-5; D remains ambiguous. CDR3 size: 18 residues. V lost 4 bases to trimming and J lost 2 bases, with 21 bases between them. Per germline, CDR1 SGHVS and CDR2 FQNEAQ.

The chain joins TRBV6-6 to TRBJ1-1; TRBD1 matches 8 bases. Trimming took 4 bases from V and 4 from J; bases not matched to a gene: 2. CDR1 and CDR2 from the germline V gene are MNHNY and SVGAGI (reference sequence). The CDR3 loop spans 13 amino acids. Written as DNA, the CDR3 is TGTGCCAGCAGTTCTCAGGGGGCCACTGAAGCTTTCTTT. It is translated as CASSSQGATEAFF.

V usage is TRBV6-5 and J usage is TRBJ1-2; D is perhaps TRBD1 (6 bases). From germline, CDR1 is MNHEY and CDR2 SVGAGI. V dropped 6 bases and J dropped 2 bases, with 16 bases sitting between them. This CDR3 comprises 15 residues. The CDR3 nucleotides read TGTGCCAGCAGCCGCAAGTCGACAGGCAACTATGGCTACACCTTC. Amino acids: CASSRKSTGNYGYTF.

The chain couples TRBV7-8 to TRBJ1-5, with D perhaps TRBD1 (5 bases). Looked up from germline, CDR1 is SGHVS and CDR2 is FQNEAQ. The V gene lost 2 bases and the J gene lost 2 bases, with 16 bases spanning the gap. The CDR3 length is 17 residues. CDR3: CASSLFRDFEGNQPQHF. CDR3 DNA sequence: TGTGCCAGCAGCTTATTCAGGGACTTTGAAGGCAATCAGCCCCAGCATTTT. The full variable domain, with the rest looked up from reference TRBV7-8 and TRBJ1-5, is GAGVSQSPRYKVAKRGQDVALRCDPISGHVSLFWYQQALGQGPEFLTYFQNEAQLDKSGLPSDRFFAERPEGSVSTLKIQRTQQEDSAVYLCASSLFRDFEGNQPQHFGDGTRLSIL.

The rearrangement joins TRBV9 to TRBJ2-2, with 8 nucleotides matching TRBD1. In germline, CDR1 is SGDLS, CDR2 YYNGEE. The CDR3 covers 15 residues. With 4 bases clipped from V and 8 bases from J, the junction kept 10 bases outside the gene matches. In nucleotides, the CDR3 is TGTGCCAGCAGCCCCTTGGGGGACAGGAGGGGGGAGCTGTTTTTT. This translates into CASSPLGDRRGELFF.

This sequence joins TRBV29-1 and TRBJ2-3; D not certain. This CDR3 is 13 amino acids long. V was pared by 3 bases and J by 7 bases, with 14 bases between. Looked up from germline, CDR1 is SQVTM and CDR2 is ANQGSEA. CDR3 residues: CSVDWAKKNTQYF. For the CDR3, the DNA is TGCAGCGTTGATTGGGCTAAGAAGAATACGCAGTATTTT.

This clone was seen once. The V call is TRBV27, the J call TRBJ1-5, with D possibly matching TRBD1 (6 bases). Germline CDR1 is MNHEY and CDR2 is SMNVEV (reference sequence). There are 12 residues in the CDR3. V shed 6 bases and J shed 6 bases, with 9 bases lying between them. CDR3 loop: CASSTGTQPQHF. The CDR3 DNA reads TGTGCCAGCAGCACAGGGACTCAGCCCCAGCATTTT.

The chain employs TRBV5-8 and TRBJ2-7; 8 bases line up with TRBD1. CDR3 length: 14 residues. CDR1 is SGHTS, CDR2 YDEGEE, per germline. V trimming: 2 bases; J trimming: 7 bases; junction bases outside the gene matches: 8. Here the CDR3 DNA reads TGTGCCAGCAGCTTTGGGACAGGTATTGAAGAGCAGTACTTC. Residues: CASSFGTGIEEQYF.

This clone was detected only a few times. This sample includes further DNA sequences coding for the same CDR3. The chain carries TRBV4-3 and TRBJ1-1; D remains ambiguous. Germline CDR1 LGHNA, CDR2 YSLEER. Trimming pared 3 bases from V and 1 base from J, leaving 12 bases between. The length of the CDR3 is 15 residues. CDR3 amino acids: CASSQETGWNTEAFF. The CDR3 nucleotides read TGCGCCAGCAGCCAGGAGACGGGATGGAACACTGAAGCTTTCTTT.

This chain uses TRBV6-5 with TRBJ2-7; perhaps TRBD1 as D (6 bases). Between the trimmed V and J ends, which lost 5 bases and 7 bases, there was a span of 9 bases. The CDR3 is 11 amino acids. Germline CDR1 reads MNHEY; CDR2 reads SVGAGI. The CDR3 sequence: CASSHGQEQYF. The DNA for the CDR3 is TGTGCCAGCAGTCACGGACAGGAGCAGTACTTC.

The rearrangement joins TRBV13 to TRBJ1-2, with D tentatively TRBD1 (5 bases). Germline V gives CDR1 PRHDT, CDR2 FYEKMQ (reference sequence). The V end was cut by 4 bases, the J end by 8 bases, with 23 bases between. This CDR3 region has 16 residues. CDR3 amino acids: CASSSIGPGLLNGYTF. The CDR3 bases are TGTGCCAGCAGCTCCATAGGCCCGGGACTACTAAACGGCTACACCTTC. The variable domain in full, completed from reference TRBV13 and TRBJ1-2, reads AAGVIQSPRHLIKEKRETATLKCYPIPRHDTVYWYQQGPGQDPQFLISFYEKMQSDKGSIPDRFSAQQFSDYHSELNMSSLELGDSALYFCASSSIGPGLLNGYTFGSGTRLTVV.

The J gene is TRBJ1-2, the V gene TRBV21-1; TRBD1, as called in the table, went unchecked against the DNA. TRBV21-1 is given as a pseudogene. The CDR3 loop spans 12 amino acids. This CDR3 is CASSNRVDGYTF. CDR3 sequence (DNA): TGTGCCAGCAGCAACAGGGTCGATGGCTACACCTTC.

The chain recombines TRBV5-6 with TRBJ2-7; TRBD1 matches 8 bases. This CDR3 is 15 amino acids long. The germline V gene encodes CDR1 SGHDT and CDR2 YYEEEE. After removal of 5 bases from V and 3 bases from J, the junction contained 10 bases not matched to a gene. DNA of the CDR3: TGTGCCAGCAGTTTACTCGGGACAGGAGACTACGAGCAGTACTTC. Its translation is CASSLLGTGDYEQYF.

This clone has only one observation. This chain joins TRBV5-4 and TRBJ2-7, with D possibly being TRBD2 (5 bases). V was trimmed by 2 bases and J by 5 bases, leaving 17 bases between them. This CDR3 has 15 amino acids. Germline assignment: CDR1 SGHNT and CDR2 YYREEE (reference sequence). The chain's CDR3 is CASSLRHSGFDEQYF. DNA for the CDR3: TGTGCCAGCAGCTTACGACACTCGGGATTCGACGAGCAGTACTTC.

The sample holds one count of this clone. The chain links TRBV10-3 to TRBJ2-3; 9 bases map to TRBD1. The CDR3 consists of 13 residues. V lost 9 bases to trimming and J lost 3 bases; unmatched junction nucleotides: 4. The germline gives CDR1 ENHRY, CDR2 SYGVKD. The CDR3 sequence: CAIGQGMTDTQYF. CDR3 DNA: TGTGCCATAGGACAGGGGATGACAGATACGCAGTATTTT.

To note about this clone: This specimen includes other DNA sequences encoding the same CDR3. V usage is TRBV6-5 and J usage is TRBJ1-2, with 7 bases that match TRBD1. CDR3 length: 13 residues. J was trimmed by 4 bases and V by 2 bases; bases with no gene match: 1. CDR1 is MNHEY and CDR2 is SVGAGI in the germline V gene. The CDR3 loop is CASSYRQGYGYTF. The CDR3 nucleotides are TGTGCCAGCAGTTACAGACAGGGCTATGGCTACACCTTC.

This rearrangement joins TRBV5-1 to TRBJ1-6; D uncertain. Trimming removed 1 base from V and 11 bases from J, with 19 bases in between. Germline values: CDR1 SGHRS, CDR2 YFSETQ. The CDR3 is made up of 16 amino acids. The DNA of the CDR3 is TGCGCCAGCAGCTTGCTCATCGGCGGGAGTGGGGCACCCCTCCACTTT. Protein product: CASSLLIGGSGAPLHF.

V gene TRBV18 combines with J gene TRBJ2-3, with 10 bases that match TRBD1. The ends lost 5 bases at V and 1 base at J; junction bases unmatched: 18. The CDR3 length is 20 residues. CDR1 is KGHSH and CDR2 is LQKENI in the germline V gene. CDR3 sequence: CASSTTSGTGVSAGTDTQYF. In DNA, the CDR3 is TGTGCCAGCTCAACGACGTCCGGGACAGGGGTGTCAGCGGGCACAGATACGCAGTATTTT.